These 12 T cell receptor beta chains originate from one sample sequenced in a study of blood T cell repertoires in COVID-19 (dated by TCRdb to about 2020). Library method: the immunoSEQ multiplex PCR assay. As stored in TCRdb, this immuneACCESS dataset retains in-frame rearrangements with V and J assigned. A fraction of the clones does not appear; measured against another copy, unresolved V genes explain less than half of the discrepancy, and the remainder lacks a known reason. This sample is represented by approximately 120,000 clones; 70% to 90% of them were singletons. Approximately 1% of the sample goes to the ten largest clones. The sample comprised peripheral blood. These receptors were obtained from a human donor in a cohort sampled during active COVID-19.

V and J are TRBV6-6 and TRBJ1-2; TRBD1 matches 9 bases. This CDR3 is built from 13 residues. From germline, CDR1 is MNHNY and CDR2 SVGAGI (reference sequence). Trimming removed 7 bases from V and 4 bases from J; junction bases left unmatched: 4. The CDR3 sequence: CASNTGGPYGYTF. The CDR3 DNA sequence: TGTGCCAGCAACACAGGGGGCCCCTATGGCTACACCTTC.

This chain connects TRBV7-9 to TRBJ1-1; D may be TRBD1 (6 bases). Deletions cut 4 bases from V and 0 bases from J, with 12 bases between. This CDR3 has 15 residues. CDR1 is SEHNR and CDR2 is FQNEAQ in the germline V gene (reference sequence). CDR3 loop: CASSSLRDMNTEAFF. CDR3 DNA sequence: TGTGCCAGCAGCTCCCTCAGGGACATGAACACTGAAGCTTTCTTT.

The J gene is TRBJ1-4, the V gene TRBV3-1 (or the pseudogene TRBV3-2); no definite D call. Germline values: CDR1 LGHDT, CDR2 YNNKEL (reference sequence). V lost 1 base and J lost 8, with 14 bases in between. This CDR3 comprises 15 residues. The CDR3 region has the DNA TGTGCCAGCAGCCAAGCTTTTACGGCGGGGGAAAAACTGTTTTTT. Translating it yields CASSQAFTAGEKLFF.

The chain employs TRBV4-3 and TRBJ1-6; 7 bases are a match to TRBD1. Germline V gives CDR1 LGHNA, CDR2 YSLEER. The CDR3 loop spans 13 amino acids. Trimming at V came to 4 bases and at J to 9 bases, leaving 3 bases not matched to a gene. The CDR3 DNA is TGCGCCAGCAGCCCCGGGACAGCTTCACCCCTCCACTTT. This gives the protein CASSPGTASPLHF.

This chain joins TRBV19 and TRBJ2-7; D possibly corresponds to TRBD2 (6 bases). The germline CDR1 and CDR2 sequences are LNHDA and SQIVND (reference sequence). The CDR3 consists of 13 residues. Trimming removed 5 bases from V and 1 base from J, with 9 bases in between. The CDR3 loop reads CASSYGGSYEQYF. The CDR3 coding sequence is TGTGCCAGTAGTTACGGGGGTTCCTACGAGCAGTACTTC.

The gene calls are TRBV6-2 or TRBV6-3 and TRBJ2-5; D not certain. Between the trimmed V and J ends, which lost 0 bases and 5 bases, there was a span of 13 bases. The CDR3 consists of 15 residues. Germline V gives CDR1 MNHEY, CDR2 SVGEGT. In DNA, the CDR3 is TGTGCCAGCAGTTACTCGAATGGTATCGGGGAGACCCAGTACTTC. Amino acid sequence: CASSYSNGIGETQYF.

This chain uses TRBV9 with TRBJ1-1; D call uncertain. The CDR3 loop spans 14 amino acids. Germline V gene data show CDR1 as SGDLS and CDR2 as YYNGEE. The V end lost 0 bases, the J end lost 3 bases, and 9 bases lay between the germline ends. CDR3 in amino acids: CASSVGQKDTEAFF. The CDR3 nucleotides are TGTGCCAGCAGCGTAGGGCAGAAAGACACTGAAGCTTTCTTT. Variable domain in full (rest from reference TRBV9 and TRBJ1-1): DSGVTQTPKHLITATGQRVTLRCSPRSGDLSVYWYQQSLDQGLQFLIQYYNGEERAKGNILERFSAQQFPDLHSELNLSSLELGDSALYFCASSVGQKDTEAFFGQGTRLTVV.

This chain joins TRBV5-1 and TRBJ1-5; perhaps TRBD1 as D (5 bases). CDR3 length: 14 residues. Between the trimmed V and J ends, which lost 4 bases and 2 bases, there was a span of 10 bases. From germline, CDR1 is SGHRS and CDR2 YFSETQ. The DNA for the CDR3 is TGCGCCAGCAGCCCTTCGGGGGGCAATCAGCCCCAGCATTTT. Translating it yields CASSPSGGNQPQHF.

J is TRBJ1-2 and V is TRBV2; weak D call: TRBD1 (6 bases). V gave up 1 base and J gave up 1 base, with 13 bases separating them. The CDR3 has 16 residues. Germline V gives CDR1 SNHLY, CDR2 FYNNEI. CDR3 sequence: CASSEGTALSNYGYTF. DNA for the CDR3: TGTGCCAGCAGTGAAGGGACAGCCCTTAGTAACTATGGCTACACCTTC.

V and J are TRBV28 and TRBJ2-3, with D possibly being TRBD2 (6 bases). Germline V gene data show CDR1 as MDHEN and CDR2 as SYDVKM. There are 13 residues in the CDR3. V lost 6 bases to trimming and J lost 5 bases, with 12 bases between them. This CDR3 is CASRRGPQDTQYF. CDR3 in DNA: TGTGCCAGCAGGCGGGGACCACAAGATACGCAGTATTTT.

The genes are TRBV5-1 and TRBJ1-4; a weak D match, TRBD1 (5 bases). The length of the CDR3 is 14 residues. CDR1 is SGHRS and CDR2 is YFSETQ in the germline V gene. Trimming took off 2 bases at V and 5 bases at J, with 10 bases between the two ends. This CDR3 is CASSLGAANEKLFF. DNA of the CDR3: TGCGCCAGCAGCTTAGGGGCAGCAAATGAAAAACTGTTTTTT.

The chain employs TRBV5-4 and TRBJ2-5; perhaps TRBD2 as D (5 bases). CDR1 is SGHNT and CDR2 is YYREEE in the germline V gene (reference sequence). Trimming cost V 2 bases and J 0 bases, with 8 bases left between them. CDR3 length equals 14 residues. This CDR3 is CASSFFGDQETQYF. The CDR3 DNA reads as TGTGCCAGCAGCTTTTTCGGGGACCAAGAGACCCAGTACTTC.